The entry that follows covers one TCR beta chain sequence. Its antigen is as yet unknown. This record belongs to a study of T cell repertoires in cytomegalovirus infection. Overall study: CMV epitopes in the study were HLA-C-restricted (recently identified) and HLA-B-restricted (well studied). Findings and limits, study-wide: Summed frequency of shared TCR beta families picked out CMV carriers who also had the relevant HLA. Across the ex vivo response, the dominant clonotypes were HLA-C-restricted CMV-specific TCR beta clonotypes.

TCRdb re-called the reads with MiXCR, one entry per CDR3 protein. This table holds about 770,000 distinct CDR3 sequences, about 29% found once. The V and J ends lost 8 bases and 10 bases respectively, with 15 bases between them. From germline, CDR1 is SGHAT and CDR2 FQNNGV. The CDR3 consists of 12 residues. The clonotype was recovered from a human donor in good health (CMV status not recorded). Some clones in this sample may be carry-over from other donors' samples. This chain connects TRBV11-2 to TRBJ2-1, with a tentative D call TRBD2 (5 bases). The sequenced sample was cultured CD8+ T cells from PBMCs, obtained from culture after CMV antigen stimulation. CDR3 bases: TGTGCCAGCGTATCCCGACTAAACGAGCAGTTCTTC. Translated, it gives CASVSRLNEQFF.